These 27 T cell receptor beta chains were sequenced from one sample in a study of cytomegalovirus exposure and HLA in healthy donors. The PCR contained 60 Vbeta and 13 Jbeta primers. Sequenced by immunoSEQ multiplex PCR; TCRdb stores in-frame clones only, minus some. Among roughly 200,000 clones, roughly four fifths were seen once, and the ten largest hold around 1.9%. Sequences were obtained from PBMCs. These receptors originate from a young man in good health and CMV-seronegative.

V usage is TRBV11-2 and J usage is TRBJ2-1; the match to TRBD2 covers 9 bases. CDR1 is SGHAT, CDR2 FQNNGV, per germline. Trimming cost V 4 bases and J 6 bases; bases outside gene matches: 10. This CDR3 has 16 residues. CDR3 DNA: TGTGCCAGCAGCTCCTTGGCGGGAGGGCGGGGCAATGAGCAGTTCTTC. This translates into CASSSLAGGRGNEQFF.

CDR3: CASSVRTTDEKLFF. DNA for the CDR3: TGTGCCAGCAGTGTGAGAACCACTGATGAAAAACTGTTTTTT. The V gene is TRBV2, the J gene TRBJ1-4; no definite D call. From germline, CDR1 is SNHLY and CDR2 FYNNEI. The CDR3 runs 14 residues. Deletions cut 4 bases from V and 6 bases from J, with 12 bases between.

The genes are TRBV4-1 and TRBJ2-3; D not resolved. V was trimmed by 7 bases and J by 1 base, leaving 9 bases between them. CDR1 and CDR2 (germline): MGHRA, YSYEKL. The CDR3 sequence is 13 residues long. The CDR3 DNA sequence: TGCGCCAGCAATAACCCGGGCACAGATACGCAGTATTTT. This encodes CASNNPGTDTQYF.

This chain's CDR3 is CASSSTDRGSSYEQYF. The CDR3 nucleotides are TGTGCCAGCAGCTCGACGGACAGGGGGAGCTCCTACGAGCAGTACTTC. The genes are TRBV11-3 and TRBJ2-7; 10 nucleotides agree with TRBD1. Germline CDR1 reads SGHNT; CDR2 reads YENEEA. The trim removed 4 bases at V and 0 bases at J, leaving 6 bases unmatched. This CDR3 contains 16 residues.

The CDR3 is CASSLGQGGAFF. Here the CDR3 DNA reads TGTGCCAGCAGTCTTGGACAGGGAGGCGCTTTCTTT. The V and J genes are TRBV28 and TRBJ1-1; 8 bases are shared with TRBD1. Germline V gives CDR1 MDHEN, CDR2 SYDVKM. Germline trimming cut 5 bases from V and 11 bases from J; bases unmatched to any gene: 7. The CDR3 runs 12 residues.

The rearrangement uses TRBV6-5 and TRBJ2-3, with 8 bases lining up with TRBD2. The CDR3 consists of 16 residues. After removal of 0 bases from V and 4 bases from J, the junction contained 6 bases not matched to a gene. Germline V gene data show CDR1 as MNHEY and CDR2 as SVGAGI. CDR3 protein: CASSYSVAGSADTQYF. The CDR3 region has the DNA TGTGCCAGCAGTTACTCGGTAGCGGGAAGCGCAGATACGCAGTATTTT.

The V gene is TRBV12-5, the J gene TRBJ1-3; no firm D call. The DNA end is more similar to TRBJ2-2, so the J call may be wrong. This CDR3 comprises 16 residues. Germline V lookup: CDR1 LGHNT, CDR2 FRNRAP. The CDR3 sequence is CASGFRSSQSPGELFF. The CDR3, as DNA: TGTGCTAGTGGTTTCCGCTCCAGTCAGTCCCCCGGGGAGCTGTTTTTT.

Details on this clone: This same CDR3 is encoded by further DNA sequences in the sample. The V call is TRBV4-1, the J call TRBJ2-7, with D possibly matching TRBD2 (5 bases). This CDR3 region has 16 residues. Germline CDR1 reads MGHRA; CDR2 reads YSYEKL. Deletions cut 4 bases from V and 1 base from J, with 17 bases between. The CDR3 nucleotides are TGCGCCAGCAGCCCCCCCATCGGGGATATGTCCTACGAGCAGTACTTC. This translates into CASSPPIGDMSYEQYF.

The gene calls are TRBV6-5 and TRBJ2-2; no clear D gene. The germline V and J ends were trimmed by 6 bases and 7 bases, with 9 bases remaining between them. From germline, CDR1 is MNHEY and CDR2 SVGAGI. The CDR3 runs to 12 residues. In DNA, the CDR3 is TGTGCCAGCAGCTTTCGTAACGGGGAGCTGTTTTTT. This translates into CASSFRNGELFF.

This clone was found once. V is TRBV6-5 and J is TRBJ1-1; 7 bases map to TRBD1. CDR3 length: 14 residues. Unmatched junction bases numbered 3, after V lost 4 bases and J lost 1 base. CDR1 and CDR2 from the germline V gene are MNHEY and SVGAGI. CDR3 nucleotide sequence: TGTGCCAGCAGTTCCGGGACAGCGAACACTGAAGCTTTCTTT. Protein: CASSSGTANTEAFF.

The chain recombines TRBV5-1 with TRBJ1-2, with unresolved D. Trimming left V 1 base short and J 8 bases short, with 12 bases between. Germline loops: CDR1 SGHRS, CDR2 YFSETQ. The CDR3 extends over 13 amino acids. CDR3 nucleotide sequence: TGCGCCAGCAGCTTGAACCGGGGTCGAGGCTACACCTTC. Translation gives CASSLNRGRGYTF.

The chain couples TRBV21-1 to TRBJ1-2; TRBD1 is the table's D call and was not checked against the DNA. TRBV21-1 is tagged as a pseudogene. The CDR3 contains 16 residues. CDR3 sequence reads: CASSAQEGELRAGYTF. CDR3 DNA: TGTGCCAGCAGCGCCCAAGAGGGGGAATTAAGAGCGGGCTACACCTTC.

The chain couples TRBV5-1 to TRBJ1-5; TRBD1 matches at 8 bases. J lost 6 bases, V lost 3 bases, and 5 bases had no gene match. The germline CDR1 and CDR2 sequences are SGHRS and YFSETQ. CDR3 length equals 14 residues. CDR3: CASSSTGGSQPQHF. Written as DNA, the CDR3 is TGCGCCAGCAGCTCAACAGGGGGGAGTCAGCCCCAGCATTTT.

The V and J genes are TRBV30 and TRBJ2-6; D not resolved. Germline CDR1 and CDR2: GTSNPN and SVGIG (reference sequence). The CDR3 runs 15 residues. V lost 0 bases to trimming and J lost 3 bases, with 9 bases between them. CDR3 bases: TGTGCCTGGAGTGTACGTACAGTTGGGGCCAACGTCCTGACTTTC. Protein: CAWSVRTVGANVLTF.

The chain recombines TRBV5-1 with TRBJ1-1; D is unclear. In germline, CDR1 is SGHRS, CDR2 YFSETQ. V shed 2 bases and J shed 2 bases, with 7 bases lying between them. The CDR3 totals 13 residues. The CDR3 DNA reads as TGCGCCAGCAGCTTACAAAAAAACACTGAAGCTTTCTTT. Translation gives CASSLQKNTEAFF.

This chain uses TRBV27 with TRBJ1-5; TRBD1 agrees at 8 bases. The V segment lost 5 bases and the J segment 4 bases; nucleotides outside the gene matches: 10. The CDR3 spans 16 residues. Germline V gene lookup returns CDR1 MNHEY and CDR2 SMNVEV (reference sequence). The CDR3 is CASSHTRTGINQPQHF. The CDR3 coding sequence is TGTGCCAGCAGTCACACTCGGACAGGGATTAATCAGCCCCAGCATTTT.

This chain uses TRBV4-1 with TRBJ2-3; D may be TRBD1 (5 bases). Germline CDR1 and CDR2: MGHRA and YSYEKL. This CDR3 is 16 amino acids long. With 4 bases removed from V and 2 bases from J, the gap between germline ends came to 16 bases. This chain's CDR3 is CASSLVGQLNTDTQYF. CDR3 nucleotides: TGCGCCAGCAGCCTGGTGGGGCAGCTAAACACAGATACGCAGTATTTT.

The genes are TRBV15 and TRBJ1-5; TRBD1 is a possible D gene (5 bases). Trimming cost V 5 bases and J 4 bases, with 21 bases left between them. The CDR3 loop spans 17 amino acids. Germline V gene sequence: CDR1 LNHNV, CDR2 YYDKDF (reference sequence). The CDR3 loop is CATSGGPAGPLNQPQHF. The CDR3 nucleotides read TGTGCCACCAGCGGTGGACCCGCGGGGCCGTTGAATCAGCCCCAGCATTTT.

V is TRBV28 and J is TRBJ2-7, with TRBD2 matching over 9 bases. V lost 6 bases, J lost 6 bases, and 12 bases stayed unmatched. Germline CDR1 reads MDHEN; CDR2 reads SYDVKM. The length of the CDR3 is 15 residues. CDR3 sequence reads: CASSSLSGAGGEQYF. CDR3 in DNA: TGTGCCAGCAGCTCCCTATCAGGAGCGGGAGGCGAGCAGTACTTC.

This clone was detected only a few times. This rearrangement joins TRBV30 to TRBJ2-3; D perhaps matches TRBD2 (6 bases). V was pared by 5 bases and J by 0 bases, with 12 bases between. The CDR3 runs to 14 residues. CDR1 and CDR2 from the germline V gene are GTSNPN and SVGIG (reference sequence). The CDR3, as DNA: TGTGCCTGGGGTAAGGGACTTAGCACAGATACGCAGTATTTT. It codes for CAWGKGLSTDTQYF.

The chain combines TRBV6-1 with TRBJ2-7; 7 bases align to TRBD1. The germline gives CDR1 MNHNS, CDR2 SASEGT. This CDR3 is 14 amino acids long. The trim removed 8 bases at V and 7 bases at J, leaving 14 bases unmatched. The DNA for the CDR3 is TGTGCCAGCCTATTAGTACCGGGACAGCGAGAGCAGTACTTC. Its translation is CASLLVPGQREQYF.

The V gene is TRBV28, the J gene TRBJ1-5; D uncertain. Germline V gives CDR1 MDHEN, CDR2 SYDVKM. Between the trimmed V and J ends, which lost 1 base and 2 bases, there was a span of 9 bases. The CDR3 covers 15 residues. CDR3 DNA sequence: TGTGCCAGCAGTTTATCGCTCACGGGCAATCAGCCCCAGCATTTT. Protein product: CASSLSLTGNQPQHF. The full variable domain, in which reference TRBV28 and TRBJ1-5 provide the parts outside the CDR3, is DVKVTQSSRYLVKRTGEKVFLECVQDMDHENMFWYRQDPGLGLRLIYFSYDVKMKEKGDIPEGYSVSREKKERFSLILESASTNQTSMYLCASSLSLTGNQPQHFGDGTRLSIL.

This rearrangement joins TRBV19 to TRBJ1-1; 7 positions match TRBD1. The CDR3 totals 13 residues. In germline, CDR1 is LNHDA, CDR2 SQIVND (reference sequence). V lost 4 bases and J lost 3; bases outside the gene matches: 2. This CDR3 reads CASSKQGDTEAFF. CDR3 in DNA: TGTGCCAGTAGTAAGCAGGGGGACACTGAAGCTTTCTTT.

As concerns this clone: The same CDR3 arises from other DNA sequences in this sample as well. The chain has TRBV20-1 and TRBJ1-2, with D unresolved. This CDR3 is built from 10 residues. The germline CDR1 and CDR2 sequences are DFQATT and SNEGSKA (reference sequence). V lost 4 bases, J lost 8 bases, and 8 bases lay in between. CDR3 DNA: TGCAGTGCTAAAACAGTAGGCTACACCTTC. Translation gives CSAKTVGYTF.

The chain is built from TRBV27 and TRBJ2-2; D may be TRBD1 (6 bases). The V gene's germline CDR1 is MNHEY and CDR2 SMNVEV (reference sequence). Trimming stripped 8 bases from V and 1 base from J, with 14 bases between. The CDR3 is 15 amino acids. CDR3 nucleotides: TGTGCCAGCCGTCGAGGACAGAGGAACACCGGGGAGCTGTTTTTT. Translating it yields CASRRGQRNTGELFF.

The count of this clone is one. This chain connects TRBV4-2 to TRBJ2-7; TRBD1 aligns across 10 bases. In germline, CDR1 is LGHNA, CDR2 YNFKEQ. V lost 1 base and J lost 1; bases outside the gene matches: 1. This CDR3 comprises 15 residues. In nucleotides, the CDR3 is TGTGCCAGCAGCCAAGGGACAGGGGGATCCTACGAGCAGTACTTC. Residues: CASSQGTGGSYEQYF.

This chain uses TRBV29-1 with TRBJ2-7, with a weak D call TRBD2 (7 bases). Germline CDR1 is SQVTM and CDR2 is ANQGSEA. V dropped 7 bases and J dropped 6 bases, with 19 bases sitting between them. The CDR3 extends over 13 amino acids. The CDR3 nucleotides read TGCAGCGCCGTCCCGACCGGGGGGCGCGAGCAGTACTTC. Amino acids: CSAVPTGGREQYF.